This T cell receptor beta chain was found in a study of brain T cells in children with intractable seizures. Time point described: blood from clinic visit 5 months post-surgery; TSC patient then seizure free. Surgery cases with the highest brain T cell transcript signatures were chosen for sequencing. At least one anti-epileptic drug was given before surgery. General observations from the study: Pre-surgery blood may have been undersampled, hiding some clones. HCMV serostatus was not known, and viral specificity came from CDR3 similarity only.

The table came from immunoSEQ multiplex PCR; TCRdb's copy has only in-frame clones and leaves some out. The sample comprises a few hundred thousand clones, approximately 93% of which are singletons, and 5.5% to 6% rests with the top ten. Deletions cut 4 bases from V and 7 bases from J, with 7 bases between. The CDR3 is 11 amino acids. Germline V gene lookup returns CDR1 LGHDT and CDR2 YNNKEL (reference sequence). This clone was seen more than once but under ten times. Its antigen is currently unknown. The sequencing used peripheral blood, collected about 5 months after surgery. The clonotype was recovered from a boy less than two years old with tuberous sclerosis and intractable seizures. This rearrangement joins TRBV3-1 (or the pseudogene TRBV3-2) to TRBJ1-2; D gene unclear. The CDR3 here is CASSPGGGYTF. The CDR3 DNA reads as TGTGCCAGCAGCCCCGGAGGTGGCTACACCTTC.